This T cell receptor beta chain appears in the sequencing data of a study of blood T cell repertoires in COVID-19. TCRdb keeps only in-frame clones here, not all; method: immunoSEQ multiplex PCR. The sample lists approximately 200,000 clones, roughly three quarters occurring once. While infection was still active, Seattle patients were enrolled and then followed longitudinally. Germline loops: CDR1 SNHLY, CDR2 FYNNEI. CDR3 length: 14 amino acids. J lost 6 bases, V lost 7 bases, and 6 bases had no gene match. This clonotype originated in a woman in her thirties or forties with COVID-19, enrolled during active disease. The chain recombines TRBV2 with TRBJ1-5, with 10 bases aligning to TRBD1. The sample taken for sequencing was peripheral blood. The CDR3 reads CASTPTGGVQPQHF. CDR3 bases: TGTGCCAGCACCCCGACAGGGGGCGTTCAGCCCCAGCATTTT.